This TCR beta chain was identified in a study of blood T cells in healthy people across ages (dated by TCRdb to between 2015 and 2016). Regarding the complete study: In model experiments, template switching captured roughly one uniquely barcoded TCR beta cDNA molecule for every two T cells. Using deep sequencing normalized with unique cDNA molecular identifiers, the study measured how TCR beta repertoire diversity changes with age. Donors were grouped into four age groups: young (average 16 years), middle-aged (roughly 38), aged (approximately 67) and long-lived (around 82). To avoid experimental bias, donors of different ages were spread randomly across the sequencing lanes. Two additional independent replicas of 1 million unique cDNA reads from the same blood draw were analyzed for two donors (one aged 18 to 30 and one aged 80 or older).

On the study overall, not on this receptor specifically: Conclusive comparison of naive and antigen-experienced compartments was prevented by the profiling of bulk unsorted PBMCs. Because donor CMV infection status was unknown, age-related changes in expanded clonotypes were potentially confounded. Total diversity estimates from one million sequenced T cells were considered lower bounds and underestimates. As age increased, observed TCR beta diversity per million T cells dropped in a roughly linear way, and a significant reduction was already evident by age about 36. The percentage of naive T cells measured by flow cytometry correlated strongly with observed TCR beta diversity. The long-lived group showed more naive CD4+ T cells, fewer expanded clones and increased TCR diversity than the aged group, suggesting age selection.

Worth noting for this clonotype: The target of this receptor is not known. The record has no base qualities; no much larger clone is one base away.

Systemically healthy Caucasian individuals from Russia, roughly 40 in total and aged about 6 to 100 years, were included as donors. Each donor gave 8.5 to 10 milliliters of peripheral blood, collected into EDTA-treated Vacutainer tubes. Ficoll-Paque density-gradient centrifugation was used to isolate PBMCs, with at least 6 million per sample. Trizol reagent was used to extract total RNA from PBMCs, with at least 6 micrograms per sample. For every donor, an aliquot of PBMCs went through flow cytometry to measure the percentages of naive CD45RAhigh/CD27high T cells. From its cysteine to its phenylalanine, the CDR3 spans 15 amino acids. Left in the record is the CDR3 DNA by itself, 45 bases read in frame from the first base. V trim: 4 bases; J trim: 6 bases; unmatched bases: 9. CDR1 and CDR2, looked up from the germline V gene, are MGHRA and YSYEKL. Preparation of the library involved 5' RACE. The run used an Illumina HiSeq 2500. A second PCR of about 6 to 11 cycles was run with a J-beta primer mix and a sample-barcoded 5' primer. A template-switch 5' adaptor carrying 12 random nucleotides introduced a unique molecular identifier onto each TCR beta cDNA molecule. Each sample yielded at least 2.5 million CDR3-containing paired-end reads. First-strand cDNA synthesis was performed from all RNA using the Mint cDNA synthesis kit, with priming by a TRBC-specific oligonucleotide. Following uracil-DNA glycosylase treatment, a first 18-cycle PCR with universal primers M1SS and BC2_uni_R was performed on all cDNA. In the paper's pipeline: Each sample was normalized by randomly selecting 1 million high-quality reads, each carrying a distinct molecular identifier. Instead of being binned into consensus sequences, reads with shared molecular identifiers were discarded. MiTCR, with a Q25 quality threshold and the strictest error-elimination algorithm, was used for CDR3 identification, clonotype clustering and error correction. A nonparametric unseen species model using Euler transformation provided a lower-bound estimate of total TCR beta diversity. TCRdb reran the public reads through fastp at Q25 and MiXCR, keeping productive beta chains. Rows with one shared CDR3 protein collapse into an entry with the most common genes and DNA. The V and J calls reflect TCRdb's pipeline rather than the authors' work. The sample contains over a million distinct CDR3 sequences, 40% to 50% of them found a single time. 15% to 20% of the sample rests with the top ten.

The TCR was taken from a woman aged 55-69 years in good health. The chain was built from TRBV4-1 and TRBJ1-2, with 9 junctional bases fitting TRBD1. Material for sequencing was blood. The CDR3 amino acid sequence is: CASSPRDRESHGYTF. DNA sequence: TGCGCCAGCAGCCCCCGGGACAGGGAGTCGCATGGCTACACCTTC.